Sequencing of this T cell receptor (beta chain) was carried out in a study of tumor and adjacent non-tumor tissue in lung cancer. General study results and limits: Shorter survival was associated with higher TCR diversity in tumors. Top 100 clones took a larger repertoire share in normal lung.

RNA was extracted from bulk tissue without any cell sorting. The normal lung tissue was taken more than 3 cm from the tumor edge. Concerning this clonotype: Its antigen is unidentified. Germline is not matched at one junction end, which may reflect a read error.

A modified ARM-PCR protocol with three rounds of nested PCR amplified TCRbeta. TCRdb independently ran MiXCR on the multiplex PCR reads; one entry per CDR3 protein. Of approximately 53,000 distinct CDR3 sequences in the sample, about 70% are singletons; the top ten hold about 23%. Looked up from germline, CDR1 is SQVTM and CDR2 is ANQGSEA. This CDR3 region has 13 residues. Sequenced input: distant non-tumor lung tissue. The chain carries TRBV29-1 and TRBJ1-1; tentative D call: TRBD1 (6 bases). The source is an older woman with non-small cell lung cancer. As DNA, the CDR3 is TGCAGAGTCGAACCTCATGGGGGCACTAAAGCTTTCTTT. Protein product: CRVEPHGGTKAFF.